This TCR beta chain is from a study of T-cell memory formation after mild COVID-19. Whole-study results and caveats: Mostly located in CM and EM were contracting CD4+ clones, with contracting CD8+ clones located in EMRA.

Germline loops: CDR1 SGHTA, CDR2 FQGNSA. Trimming took off 1 base at V and 6 bases at J, with 9 bases between the two ends. This CDR3 is built from 13 residues. TCRdb used MiXCR to reprocess the 5' RACE reads, holding one entry per CDR3 protein. The sample holds more than 250,000 distinct CDR3 sequences, about a sixth seen once. This clonotype was detected many times. What it recognizes is unknown. This TCR derives from a man aged 18 to 30 who had mild COVID-19 (a few samples of this study predate the infection). Cell type and time point are not known. The rearrangement uses TRBV7-2 and TRBJ1-1, with a tentative D call TRBD1 (5 bases). Material for sequencing was PBMCs or a T cell subset sorted from them (not recorded which). CDR3 DNA sequence: TGTGCCAGCAGCTTAGTTTGGGGGGCTGAAGCTTTCTTT. Its translation: CASSLVWGAEAFF.